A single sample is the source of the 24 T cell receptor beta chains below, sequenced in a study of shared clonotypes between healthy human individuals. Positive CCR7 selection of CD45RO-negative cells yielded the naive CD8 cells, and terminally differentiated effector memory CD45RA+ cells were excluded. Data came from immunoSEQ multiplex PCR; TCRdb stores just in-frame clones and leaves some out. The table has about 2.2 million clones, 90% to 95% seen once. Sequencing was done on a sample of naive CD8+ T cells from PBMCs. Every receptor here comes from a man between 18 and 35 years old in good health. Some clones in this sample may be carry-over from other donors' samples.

CDR3 nucleotide sequence: TGTGCCAGCAGCATCCCCGGGACTCCCGGCTACGAGCAGTACTTC. Translation gives CASSIPGTPGYEQYF. V is TRBV7-9 and J is TRBJ2-7, with TRBD2 as a possible D gene (6 bases). The CDR3 is 15 amino acids. The germline gives CDR1 SEHNR, CDR2 FQNEAQ (reference sequence). The V gene lost 5 bases and the J gene lost 3 bases, with 17 bases spanning the gap.

CDR3 region: CASSARDRGLYGYTF. DNA of the CDR3: TGTGCCAGCAGCGCGCGGGACAGGGGGCTCTATGGCTACACCTTC. This sequence joins TRBV11-2 and TRBJ1-2; TRBD1 matches at 12 bases. V gave up 5 bases and J gave up 4 bases; unmatched junction bases: 5. Germline-derived CDR1 and CDR2 are SGHAT and FQNNGV. CDR3 length: 15 residues.

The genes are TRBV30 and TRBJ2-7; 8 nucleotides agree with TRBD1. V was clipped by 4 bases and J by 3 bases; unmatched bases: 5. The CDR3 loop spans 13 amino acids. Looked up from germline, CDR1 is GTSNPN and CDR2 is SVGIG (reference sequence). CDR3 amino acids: CAWNSGGLYEQYF. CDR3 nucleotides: TGTGCCTGGAACTCAGGGGGCCTCTACGAGCAGTACTTC.

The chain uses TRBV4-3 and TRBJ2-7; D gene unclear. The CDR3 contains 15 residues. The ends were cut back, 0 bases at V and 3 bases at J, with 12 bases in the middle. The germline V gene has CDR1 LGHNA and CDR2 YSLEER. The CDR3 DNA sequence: TGCGCCAGCAGCCAAGATTATCCAAGAAACTACGAGCAGTACTTC. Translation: CASSQDYPRNYEQYF.

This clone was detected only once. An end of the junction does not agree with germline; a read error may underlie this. This CDR3 reads CATLDGTGRVVDF. CDR3 coding DNA: TGTGCCACCCTAGATGGGACAGGGCGGGTAGTGGACTTC. This chain joins TRBV7-9 and TRBJ2-5, with 9 bases fitting TRBD1. The germline V gene has CDR1 SEHNR and CDR2 FQNEAQ (reference sequence). The CDR3 is made up of 13 amino acids.

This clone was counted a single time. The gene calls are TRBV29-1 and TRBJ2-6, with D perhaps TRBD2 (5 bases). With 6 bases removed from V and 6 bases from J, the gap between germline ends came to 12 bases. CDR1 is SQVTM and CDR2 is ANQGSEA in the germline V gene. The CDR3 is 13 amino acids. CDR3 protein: CSVEVREANVLTF. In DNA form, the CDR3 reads TGCAGCGTGGAGGTTAGGGAGGCCAACGTCCTGACTTTC. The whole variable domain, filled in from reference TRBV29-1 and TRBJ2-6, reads SAVISQKPSRDICQRGTSLTIQCQVDSQVTMMFWYRQQPGQSLTLIATANQGSEATYESGFVIDKFPISRPNLTFSTLTVSNMSPEDSSIYLCSVEVREANVLTFGAGSRLTVL.

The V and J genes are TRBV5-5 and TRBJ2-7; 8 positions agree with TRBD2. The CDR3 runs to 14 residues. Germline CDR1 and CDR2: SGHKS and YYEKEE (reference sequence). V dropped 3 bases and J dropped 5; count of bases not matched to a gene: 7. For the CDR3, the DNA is TGTGCCAGCAGCTCCTTACTAGCGGTCGACGAGCAGTACTTC. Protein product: CASSSLLAVDEQYF.

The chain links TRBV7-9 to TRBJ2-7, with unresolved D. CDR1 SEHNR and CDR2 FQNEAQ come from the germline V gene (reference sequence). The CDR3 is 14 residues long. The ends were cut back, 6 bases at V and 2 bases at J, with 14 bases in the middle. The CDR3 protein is CASSSTEAPYEQYF. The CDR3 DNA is TGTGCCAGCAGTAGCACAGAGGCACCCTACGAGCAGTACTTC.

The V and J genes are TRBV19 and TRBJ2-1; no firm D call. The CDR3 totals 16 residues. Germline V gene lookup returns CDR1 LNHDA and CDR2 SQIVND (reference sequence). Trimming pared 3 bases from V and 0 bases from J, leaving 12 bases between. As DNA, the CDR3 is TGTGCCAGTAGTATCCTCGCTCAGAGCTCCTACAATGAGCAGTTCTTC. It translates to CASSILAQSSYNEQFF.

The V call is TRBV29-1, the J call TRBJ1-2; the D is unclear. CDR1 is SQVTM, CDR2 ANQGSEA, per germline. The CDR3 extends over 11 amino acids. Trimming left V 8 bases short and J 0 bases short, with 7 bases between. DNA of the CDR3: TGCAGCTCACGAGCTAACTATGGCTACACCTTC. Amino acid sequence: CSSRANYGYTF.

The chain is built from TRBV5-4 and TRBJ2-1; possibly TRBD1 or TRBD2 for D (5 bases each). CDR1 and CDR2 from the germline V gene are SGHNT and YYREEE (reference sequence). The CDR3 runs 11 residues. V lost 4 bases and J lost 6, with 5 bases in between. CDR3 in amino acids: CASSGGNEQFF. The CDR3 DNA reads TGTGCCAGCAGCGGGGGCAATGAGCAGTTCTTC.

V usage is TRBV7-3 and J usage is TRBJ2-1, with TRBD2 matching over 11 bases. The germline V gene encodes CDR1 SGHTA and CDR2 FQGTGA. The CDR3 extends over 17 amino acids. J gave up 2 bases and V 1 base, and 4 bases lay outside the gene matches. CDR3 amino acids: CASSLRPLAGAYNEQFF. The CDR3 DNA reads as TGTGCCAGCAGCTTAAGGCCACTAGCGGGGGCCTACAATGAGCAGTTCTTC.

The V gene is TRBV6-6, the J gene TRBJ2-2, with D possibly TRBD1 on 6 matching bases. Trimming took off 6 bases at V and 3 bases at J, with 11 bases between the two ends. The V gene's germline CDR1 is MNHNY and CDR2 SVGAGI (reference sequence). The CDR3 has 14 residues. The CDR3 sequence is CASSPDRHTGELFF. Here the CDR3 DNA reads TGTGCCAGCAGCCCCGACAGGCACACCGGGGAGCTGTTTTTT.

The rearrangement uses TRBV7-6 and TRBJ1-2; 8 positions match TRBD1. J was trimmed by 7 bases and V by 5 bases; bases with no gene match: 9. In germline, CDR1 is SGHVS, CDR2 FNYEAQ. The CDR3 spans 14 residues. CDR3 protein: CASSPRTGLLGYTF. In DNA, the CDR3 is TGTGCCAGCAGCCCCCGGACAGGGCTTCTTGGCTACACCTTC.

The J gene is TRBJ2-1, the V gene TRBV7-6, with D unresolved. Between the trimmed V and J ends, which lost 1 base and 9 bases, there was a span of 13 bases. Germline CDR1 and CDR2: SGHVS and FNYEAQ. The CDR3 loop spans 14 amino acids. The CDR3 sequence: CASSLGTISPEQFF. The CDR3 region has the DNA TGTGCCAGCAGCTTAGGCACTATCAGCCCTGAGCAGTTCTTC.

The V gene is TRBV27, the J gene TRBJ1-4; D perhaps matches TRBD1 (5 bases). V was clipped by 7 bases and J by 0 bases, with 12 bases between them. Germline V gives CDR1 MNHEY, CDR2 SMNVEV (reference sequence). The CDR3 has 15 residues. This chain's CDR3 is CASTDSVATNEKLFF. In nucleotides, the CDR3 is TGTGCCAGCACTGACAGTGTTGCAACTAATGAAAAACTGTTTTTT.

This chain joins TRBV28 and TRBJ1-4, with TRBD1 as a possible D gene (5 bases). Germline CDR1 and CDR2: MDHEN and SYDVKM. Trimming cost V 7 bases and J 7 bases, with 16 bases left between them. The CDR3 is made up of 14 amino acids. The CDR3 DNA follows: TGTGCCAGCATCTCCGGGACCAGCTTTGAAAAACTGTTTTTT. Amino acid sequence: CASISGTSFEKLFF.

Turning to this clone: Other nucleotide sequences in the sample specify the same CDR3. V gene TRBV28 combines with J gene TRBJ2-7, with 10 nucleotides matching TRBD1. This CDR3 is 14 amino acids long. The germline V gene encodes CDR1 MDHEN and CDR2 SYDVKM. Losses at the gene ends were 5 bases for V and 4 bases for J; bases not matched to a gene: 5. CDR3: CASSPRDRGYEQYF. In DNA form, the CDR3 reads TGTGCCAGCAGTCCTCGGGACAGGGGATACGAGCAGTACTTC.

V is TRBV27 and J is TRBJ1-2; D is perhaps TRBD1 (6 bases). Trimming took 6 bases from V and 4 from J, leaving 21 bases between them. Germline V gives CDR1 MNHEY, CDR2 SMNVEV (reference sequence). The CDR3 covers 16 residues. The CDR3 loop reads CASRTGQGIMSYGYTF. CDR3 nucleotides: TGTGCCAGCAGAACCGGGCAGGGGATCATGAGCTATGGCTACACCTTC.

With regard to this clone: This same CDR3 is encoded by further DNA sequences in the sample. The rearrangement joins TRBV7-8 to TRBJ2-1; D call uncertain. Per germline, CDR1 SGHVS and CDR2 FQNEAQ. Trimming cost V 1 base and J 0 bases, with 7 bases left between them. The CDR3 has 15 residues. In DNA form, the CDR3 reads TGTGCCAGCAGCTTAGTAGTCAGCTCCTACAATGAGCAGTTCTTC. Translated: CASSLVVSSYNEQFF.

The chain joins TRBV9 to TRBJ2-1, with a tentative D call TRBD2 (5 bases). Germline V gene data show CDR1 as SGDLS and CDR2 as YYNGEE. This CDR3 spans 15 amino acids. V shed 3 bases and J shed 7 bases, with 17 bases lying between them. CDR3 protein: CASSGRSPGLNEQFF. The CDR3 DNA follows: TGTGCCAGCAGCGGACGCTCCCCGGGGTTGAATGAGCAGTTCTTC.

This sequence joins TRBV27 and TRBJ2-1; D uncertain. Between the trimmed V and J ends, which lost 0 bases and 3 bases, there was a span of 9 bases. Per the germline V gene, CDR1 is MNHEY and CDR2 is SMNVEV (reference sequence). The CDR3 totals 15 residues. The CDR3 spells CASSLSPASYNEQFF. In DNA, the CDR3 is TGTGCCAGCAGTTTATCCCCGGCCAGCTACAATGAGCAGTTCTTC.

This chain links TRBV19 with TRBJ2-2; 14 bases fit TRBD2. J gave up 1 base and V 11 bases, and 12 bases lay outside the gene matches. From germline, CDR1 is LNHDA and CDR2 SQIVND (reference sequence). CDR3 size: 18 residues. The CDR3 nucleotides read TGTGCCGCCGGCCCCCCGGGACTAGCGGGAGTGAACACCGGGGAGCTGTTTTTT. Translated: CAAGPPGLAGVNTGELFF.

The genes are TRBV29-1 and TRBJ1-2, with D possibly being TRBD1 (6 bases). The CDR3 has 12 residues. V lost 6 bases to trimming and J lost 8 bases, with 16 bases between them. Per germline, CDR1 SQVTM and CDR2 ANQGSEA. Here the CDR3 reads CSVDPGQGGYTF. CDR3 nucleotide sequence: TGCAGCGTCGACCCGGGACAAGGGGGCTACACCTTC.